The T cell receptor (beta chain) under discussion was sequenced for a study of T cells in pancreatic ductal adenocarcinoma. Sequencing was performed with immunoSEQ multiplex PCR; in TCRdb, only in-frame clones are kept and a portion is missing. The sample consists of 15,000 to 20,000 clones, about 88% of them appearing once. No neoadjuvant therapy was given to the selected pancreatic ductal adenocarcinoma patients before their surgery. Notes on this clone: The antigen is unknown.

CDR3 size: 14 residues. Trimming shortened V by 2 bases and J by 0 bases, and 7 bases separated the two germline ends. The germline gives CDR1 KGHSH, CDR2 LQKENI. Study-wide findings and caveats: Tumors hold more CD45RO+ effector T cells, which may bias toward lower diversity. Tumor and blood clonality did not differ significantly, about 0.1 versus 0.07. Unique clonotypes were approximately 8-fold more numerous in blood than in tumor.

This sequence joins TRBV18 and TRBJ1-1; D uncertain. The TCR sequence derives from a human donor with pancreatic ductal adenocarcinoma. Specimen: PBMCs. The CDR3 DNA reads as TGTGCCAGCTCACCAACCCGGGTGAACACTGAAGCTTTCTTT. Protein product: CASSPTRVNTEAFF.